Reported below is one TCR beta chain. The antigen remains unidentified. This entry belongs to a study of cytomegalovirus exposure and HLA in healthy donors. The study's findings and limits: Later findings reportedly placed an Asian-associated ancestry cluster below the roughly 690-donor mean for N-insertions. For most TCR beta V segments, an earlier analysis put the productive rate at about 87% or about 30% of the time.

PCR primers comprised 60 Vbeta and 13 Jbeta primers. This table comes from immunoSEQ multiplex PCR, and its TCRdb copy is limited to in-frame clones, with some not included. The sample holds some 150,000 clones, approximately 83% seen once. The CDR3 covers 15 residues. Germline V gene data show CDR1 as MNHEY and CDR2 as SVGAGI. The V end lost 2 bases, the J end lost 4 bases, and 14 bases lay between the germline ends. Input material: PBMCs. The chain uses TRBV6-5 and TRBJ1-1; unclear D gene. This sequence was found in a woman aged 40-49 years in good health and CMV-seronegative. CDR3 nucleotides: TGTGCCAGCAGTTACACTCCCCTCTCGTCCACTGAAGCTTTCTTT. This sequence encodes CASSYTPLSSTEAFF.